The 22 T cell receptor beta chains presented below share a single source sample, sequenced in a study of T cell responses to AZD1222 COVID-19 vaccine. Profiling relied on immunoSEQ multiplex PCR, and the TCRdb table lists in-frame clones only, not all of them. The sample lists about 180,000 clones; 94% were seen once. The specimen comprised peripheral blood, sampled 28 days after the second AZD1222 dose. Receptors originate from an adult who received the AZD1222 COVID-19 vaccine.

The rearrangement links TRBV6-6 to TRBJ1-1, with D uncertain. The germline gives CDR1 MNHNY, CDR2 SVGAGI (reference sequence). The length of the CDR3 is 12 residues. Trimming removed 7 bases from V and 3 bases from J, with 9 bases in between. CDR3 nucleotides: TGTGCCAGCACTTGGAGGGACACTGAAGCTTTCTTT. It specifies CASTWRDTEAFF.

Of note for this clone: The junction departs from the called germline gene at one end, perhaps through a read error. The rearrangement links TRBV6-5 to TRBJ2-5; 9 bases are a match to TRBD1. CDR1 and CDR2 (germline): MNHEY, SVGAGI. This CDR3 is built from 15 residues. CDR3 protein: CASSHRDRVQVTQYF. The CDR3 DNA reads as TGTGCCAGCAGCCACCGGGACAGGGTACAAGTGACCCAGTACTTC.

The CDR3 sequence is CASSLASIYEQYF. The DNA for the CDR3 is TGTGCCAGCAGCTTGGCCTCAATCTACGAGCAGTACTTC. The V gene is TRBV5-4, the J gene TRBJ2-7; D gene ambiguous. Germline values: CDR1 SGHNT, CDR2 YYREEE (reference sequence). This CDR3 contains 13 residues. The germline V and J ends were trimmed by 0 bases and 3 bases, with 7 bases remaining between them.

This rearrangement joins TRBV5-6 to TRBJ1-2; 9 nucleotides align to TRBD1. After removal of 0 bases from V and 5 bases from J, the junction contained 5 bases not matched to a gene. CDR3 length: 15 amino acids. The V gene's germline CDR1 is SGHDT and CDR2 YYEEEE. The CDR3 coding sequence is TGTGCCAGCAGCTTGGAACAGGGGGCAGCATATGGCTACACCTTC. Translated: CASSLEQGAAYGYTF. The full variable domain, rest sourced from reference TRBV5-6 and TRBJ1-2, is DAGVTQSPTHLIKTRGQQVTLRCSPKSGHDTVSWYQQALGQGPQFIFQYYEEEERQRGNFPDRFSGHQFPNYSSELNVNALLLGDSALYLCASSLEQGAAYGYTFGSGTRLTVV.

The chain carries TRBV28 and TRBJ2-7, with unresolved D. V was shortened by 6 bases and J by 9 bases, with 15 bases between the two germline ends. Germline CDR1 MDHEN, CDR2 SYDVKM. The CDR3 runs to 12 residues. The CDR3 DNA is TGTGCCAGCAGCATACTGGGTTTTGGGCAGTACTTC. It specifies CASSILGFGQYF.

The chain employs TRBV28 and TRBJ1-5, with D uncertain. Trimming pared 4 bases from V and 7 bases from J, leaving 5 bases between. The germline V gene encodes CDR1 MDHEN and CDR2 SYDVKM. The CDR3 length is 11 residues. The CDR3 coding sequence is TGTGCCAGCAGTTCTGCCCAGCCCCAGCATTTT. Translating gives CASSSAQPQHF.

The chain joins TRBV7-9 to TRBJ2-5; D perhaps matches TRBD2 (6 bases). The germline CDR1 and CDR2 sequences are SEHNR and FQNEAQ (reference sequence). V was trimmed by 5 bases and J by 5 bases, leaving 15 bases between them. The CDR3 consists of 14 residues. The CDR3 spells CASSLISSDETQYF. CDR3 coding DNA: TGTGCCAGCAGCCTAATATCTAGCGATGAGACCCAGTACTTC.

The rearrangement links TRBV6-5 to TRBJ1-4; 10 bases are a match to TRBD1. This CDR3 is built from 16 residues. V was clipped by 2 bases and J by 7 bases; unmatched bases: 7. Germline lookup yields CDR1 MNHEY and CDR2 SVGAGI. The CDR3 bases are TGTGCCAGCAGTTACCGGGACAGGGGCGGAAGTGAAAAACTGTTTTTT. Encoded protein: CASSYRDRGGSEKLFF.

A single count supports this clone. This chain joins TRBV4-1 and TRBJ1-6, with D unclear. The CDR3 runs to 19 residues. Germline V gives CDR1 MGHRA, CDR2 YSYEKL. The V end lost 5 bases, the J end lost 7 bases, and 27 bases lay between the germline ends. DNA of the CDR3: TGCGCCAGCAGCTCGATGGGCTCCGCGTACGGGAGTCCAAATTCACCCCTCCACTTT. Its translation: CASSSMGSAYGSPNSPLHF.

This clone was observed a few times. J is TRBJ1-4 and V is TRBV20-1; TRBD1 aligns across 7 bases. Germline assignment: CDR1 DFQATT and CDR2 SNEGSKA (reference sequence). The CDR3 totals 13 residues. V shed 3 bases and J 8 bases; nucleotides not matched to a gene: 6. The CDR3 reads CSASLGRGEKLFF. The CDR3 coding sequence is TGCAGTGCTAGTTTAGGCAGGGGGGAAAAACTGTTTTTT.

This clone appeared once. This chain links TRBV6-5 with TRBJ1-1; perhaps TRBD1 as D (5 bases). Trimming left V 8 bases short and J 3 bases short, with 16 bases between. CDR1 and CDR2 from the germline V gene are MNHEY and SVGAGI. The CDR3 length is 14 residues. The CDR3 DNA sequence: TGTGCCAGCGTACGAGGGGTGGGGGACACTGAAGCTTTCTTT. This sequence encodes CASVRGVGDTEAFF.

The chain links TRBV28 to TRBJ2-7; 7 nucleotides match TRBD2. The germline gives CDR1 MDHEN, CDR2 SYDVKM. This CDR3 spans 17 amino acids. V shed 6 bases and J 2 bases; nucleotides not matched to a gene: 16. The CDR3 loop is CASRPGSIGGRTYEQYF. As DNA, the CDR3 is TGTGCCAGCAGGCCCGGATCAATCGGGGGGAGGACCTACGAGCAGTACTTC.

The genes are TRBV5-1 and TRBJ2-3; TRBD1 agrees at 7 bases. The CDR3 contains 16 residues. With V trimmed by 4 bases and J by 4 bases, 12 bases remained unmatched. Looked up from germline, CDR1 is SGHRS and CDR2 is YFSETQ. The CDR3 DNA reads TGCGCCAGCAGCAGGACAGGTTCTATCGGCCCAGATACGCAGTATTTT. This gives the protein CASSRTGSIGPDTQYF.

V and J are TRBV7-9 and TRBJ1-5; possibly TRBD1 for D (5 bases). The CDR3 is 14 residues long. Deletions cut 4 bases from V and 6 bases from J, with 13 bases between. From germline, CDR1 is SEHNR and CDR2 FQNEAQ (reference sequence). CDR3 nucleotide sequence: TGTGCCAGCAGCTCTGGGGGTCGCGGTCAGCCCCAGCATTTT. Its protein is CASSSGGRGQPQHF.

The chain joins TRBV5-4 to TRBJ2-1; D perhaps matches TRBD2 (6 bases). The CDR3 is made up of 16 amino acids. CDR1 and CDR2 from the germline V gene are SGHNT and YYREEE (reference sequence). V was cut by 4 bases and J by 0 bases, with 14 bases left in between. As DNA, the CDR3 is TGTGCCAGCAGCCGTTTTGGGAGGAGCTCCTACAATGAGCAGTTCTTC. It codes for CASSRFGRSSYNEQFF. Full variable domain (outside the CDR3, taken from reference TRBV5-4 and TRBJ2-1): ETGVTQSPTHLIKTRGQQVTLRCSSQSGHNTVSWYQQALGQGPQFIFQYYREEENGRGNFPPRFSGLQFPNYSSELNVNALELDDSALYLCASSRFGRSSYNEQFFGPGTRLTVL.

This chain connects TRBV9 to TRBJ1-2, with D unresolved. Germline CDR1 SGDLS, CDR2 YYNGEE. This CDR3 has 15 residues. The ends were cut back, 0 bases at V and 0 bases at J, with 9 bases in the middle. CDR3 residues: CASSVEGRANYGYTF. As DNA, the CDR3 is TGTGCCAGCAGCGTAGAGGGCAGAGCTAACTATGGCTACACCTTC. Looking up the rest from reference TRBV9 and TRBJ1-2 gives the full variable domain: DSGVTQTPKHLITATGQRVTLRCSPRSGDLSVYWYQQSLDQGLQFLIQYYNGEERAKGNILERFSAQQFPDLHSELNLSSLELGDSALYFCASSVEGRANYGYTFGSGTRLTVV.

The chain links TRBV7-3 to TRBJ2-2, with 9 bases lining up with TRBD1. V lost 2 bases to trimming and J lost 3 bases; unmatched junction nucleotides: 4. Germline CDR1 and CDR2: SGHTA and FQGTGA. The CDR3 totals 16 residues. The CDR3 protein is CASSLGTGWDTGELFF. The CDR3 region has the DNA TGTGCCAGCAGCTTAGGGACAGGGTGGGACACCGGGGAGCTGTTTTTT.

With regard to this clone: Distinct nucleotide sequences in the sample also encode this CDR3. The J gene is TRBJ2-7, the V gene TRBV9, with D possibly TRBD2 on 6 matching bases. CDR3 length: 14 amino acids. Germline V gives CDR1 SGDLS, CDR2 YYNGEE. With 0 bases removed from V and 3 bases from J, the gap between germline ends came to 10 bases. The CDR3 is CASSVAGTGYEQYF. The DNA of the CDR3 is TGTGCCAGCAGCGTAGCTGGGACTGGCTACGAGCAGTACTTC.

The chain has TRBV12-5 and TRBJ1-1; TRBD1 matches 7 bases. J lost 1 base, V lost 1 base, and 6 bases had no gene match. The CDR3 is made up of 16 amino acids. In germline, CDR1 is LGHNT, CDR2 FRNRAP. CDR3 coding DNA: TGTGCTAGTGGTTTGGGCAACAGGGGATCGAACACTGAAGCTTTCTTT. It yields the protein CASGLGNRGSNTEAFF.

This chain uses TRBV6-5 with TRBJ1-3, with D perhaps TRBD1 (5 bases). V was pared by 0 bases and J by 2 bases, with 5 bases between. Germline V lookup: CDR1 MNHEY, CDR2 SVGAGI. This CDR3 is 14 amino acids long. The chain's CDR3 is CASSYSGPGNTIYF. The CDR3 region has the DNA TGTGCCAGCAGTTACTCGGGGCCTGGAAACACCATATATTTT.

This chain uses TRBV12-3 or TRBV12-4 with TRBJ1-1; D remains ambiguous. V was shortened by 3 bases and J by 7 bases, with 12 bases between the two germline ends. The CDR3 has 13 residues. As DNA, the CDR3 is TGTGCCAGCAGTTTTTTTTTATCAGTTGAAGCTTTCTTT. Amino acids: CASSFFLSVEAFF.

The chain recombines TRBV25-1 with TRBJ1-1; D may be TRBD1 (5 bases). This CDR3 is built from 13 residues. CDR1 and CDR2 from the germline V gene are MGHDK and SYGVNS. With 4 bases removed from V and 4 bases from J, the gap between germline ends came to 10 bases. The CDR3, as DNA: TGTGCCAGCAGTGGGGAGGGACGCACTGAAGCTTTCTTT. Its protein product is CASSGEGRTEAFF.